These T cell receptor beta chains were read from a single sample in a study of blood T cell repertoires in COVID-19. TCRdb's table, derived via immunoSEQ multiplex PCR, lists solely in-frame clones and lacks some. This table has over 65,000 clones, around 90% appearing once. The sample taken for sequencing was peripheral blood. Every receptor here comes from a woman of 80 years or more with acute or convalescent COVID-19. Each CDR3 is given with its conserved first and last residue. D genes are given only for firm matches. Clone size is not always given. Where it is, it says once, few, many or a class for expanded clones.

clone_size: -; d_call: -; v_call: TRBV2; j_call: TRBJ1-2; cdr3_length: 12; cdr3_nt: TGTGCCAGCAGTGACGACAGGCGCGGCTACACCTTC; cdr3_aa: CASSDDRRGYTF
clone_size: -; d_call: TRBD1; v_call: TRBV4-2; j_call: TRBJ1-2; cdr3_length: 17; cdr3_nt: TGTGCCAGCAGCCAAGATCCGGGACAGGTCCCCGTGAGGGGCTACACCTTC; cdr3_aa: CASSQDPGQVPVRGYTF
clone_size: -; d_call: -; v_call: TRBV5-4; j_call: TRBJ1-2; cdr3_length: 16; cdr3_nt: TGTGCCAGCAGCTTCGGACGGCCCGCCGAGGGCTATGGCTACACCTTC; cdr3_aa: CASSFGRPAEGYGYTF
clone_size: -; d_call: -; v_call: TRBV4-2; j_call: TRBJ1-2; cdr3_length: 14; cdr3_nt: TGTGCCAGCAGCCAAGAGAAGGGGAACTATGGCTACACCTTC; cdr3_aa: CASSQEKGNYGYTF
clone_size: -; d_call: TRBD2; v_call: TRBV27; j_call: TRBJ2-2; cdr3_length: 16; cdr3_nt: TGTGCCAGCAGTCTCACTAGCGGGAGGAACACCGGGGAGCTGTTTTTT; cdr3_aa: CASSLTSGRNTGELFF
clone_size: -; d_call: TRBD2; v_call: TRBV7-9; j_call: TRBJ2-5; cdr3_length: 17; cdr3_nt: TGTGCCAGCAGCTTAGGATCTCTAGCGGGAGGGAAAGAGACCCAGTACTTC; cdr3_aa: CASSLGSLAGGKETQYF
clone_size: -; d_call: TRBD1; v_call: TRBV28; j_call: TRBJ1-2; cdr3_length: 12; cdr3_nt: TGTGCCAGCAGTTTAAGGCCACAGGGGCCCACCTTC; cdr3_aa: CASSLRPQGPTF
clone_size: -; d_call: -; v_call: TRBV7-2; j_call: TRBJ1-1; cdr3_length: 14; cdr3_nt: TGTGCCAGCAGCTTAGGGGGCGCCGGGACTGAAGCTTTCTTT; cdr3_aa: CASSLGGAGTEAFF
clone_size: -; d_call: -; v_call: TRBV7-8; j_call: TRBJ1-2; cdr3_length: 12; cdr3_nt: TGTGCCAGCAGACATTGGGAGGGAGGCTACACCTTC; cdr3_aa: CASRHWEGGYTF
clone_size: -; d_call: TRBD2; v_call: TRBV18; j_call: TRBJ2-2; cdr3_length: 18; cdr3_nt: TGTGCCAGCTCACCATCGATAGGGACTAGCGGGAACACCGGGGAGCTGTTTTTT; cdr3_aa: CASSPSIGTSGNTGELFF
clone_size: -; d_call: TRBD1; v_call: TRBV9; j_call: TRBJ2-3; cdr3_length: 18; cdr3_nt: TGTGCCAGCAGCGTAGGCCCCGGGGACAGCCGATCGCGGGATACGCAGTATTTT; cdr3_aa: CASSVGPGDSRSRDTQYF
clone_size: -; d_call: TRBD2; v_call: TRBV7-3; j_call: TRBJ2-3; cdr3_length: 15; cdr3_nt: TGTGCCAGCAGCCCCGACCGCGGGAGGGCAGATACGCAGTATTTT; cdr3_aa: CASSPDRGRADTQYF
clone_size: -; d_call: -; v_call: TRBV7-3; j_call: TRBJ2-5; cdr3_length: 13; cdr3_nt: TGTGCCAGCAGCCCCGGACAGCAAGAGACCCAGTACTTC; cdr3_aa: CASSPGQQETQYF
clone_size: once; d_call: TRBD2; v_call: TRBV5-1; j_call: TRBJ2-7; cdr3_length: 17; cdr3_nt: TGCGCCAGCATTCCCGGTGGGGGACTAAGGGGTCGCTACGAGCAGTACTTC; cdr3_aa: CASIPGGGLRGRYEQYF
clone_size: -; d_call: TRBD1; v_call: TRBV9; j_call: TRBJ1-6; cdr3_length: 16; cdr3_nt: TGTGCCAGCAGCGTAGAAGGGGGACAGGGAAGTTCACCCCTCCACTTT; cdr3_aa: CASSVEGGQGSSPLHF
clone_size: -; d_call: -; v_call: TRBV7-8; j_call: TRBJ1-1; cdr3_length: 13; cdr3_nt: TGTGCCAGCAGCTTAAGGGGCGCCACTGAAGCTTTCTTT; cdr3_aa: CASSLRGATEAFF
clone_size: -; d_call: -; v_call: TRBV7-3; j_call: TRBJ2-1; cdr3_length: 15; cdr3_nt: TGTGCCAGCAGCTTAGTGGTCAGCGGATACAATGAGCAGTTCTTC; cdr3_aa: CASSLVVSGYNEQFF
clone_size: -; d_call: TRBD1; v_call: TRBV11-2; j_call: TRBJ1-1; cdr3_length: 19; cdr3_nt: TGTGCCAGCAGCTTAGATCACGCCCCGGGGACAGGGGGAAACACTGAAGCTTTCTTT; cdr3_aa: CASSLDHAPGTGGNTEAFF
clone_size: -; d_call: TRBD2; v_call: TRBV7-2; j_call: TRBJ2-7; cdr3_length: 14; cdr3_nt: TGTGCCAGCAGTTCCCGGACTAGCAGGTACGAGCAGTACTTC; cdr3_aa: CASSSRTSRYEQYF
clone_size: -; d_call: TRBD2; v_call: TRBV7-3; j_call: TRBJ2-1; cdr3_length: 18; cdr3_nt: TGTGCCAGCAGCTTAGGATTACCGGGACTAGGGGCCTACAATGAGCAGTTCTTC; cdr3_aa: CASSLGLPGLGAYNEQFF
clone_size: -; d_call: -; v_call: TRBV3-1/TRBV3-2; j_call: TRBJ1-1; cdr3_length: 11; cdr3_nt: TGTGCCAGCAGCCAAGGGAGGGGAGCTTTCTTT; cdr3_aa: CASSQGRGAFF
clone_size: -; d_call: -; v_call: TRBV5-6; j_call: TRBJ2-7; cdr3_length: 11; cdr3_nt: TGTGCCAGCAGCTTTCTCCAGGGTAAGGACTTC; cdr3_aa: CASSFLQGKDF
clone_size: -; d_call: -; v_call: TRBV7-3; j_call: TRBJ2-5; cdr3_length: 13; cdr3_nt: TGTGCCAGCAGCGCGACACAACAAGAGACCCAGTACTTC; cdr3_aa: CASSATQQETQYF
clone_size: once; d_call: TRBD2; v_call: TRBV7-2; j_call: TRBJ2-2; cdr3_length: 16; cdr3_nt: TGTGCCAGCAGCTTAGTAGCGGGGGTGGACACCGGGGAGCTGTTTTTT; cdr3_aa: CASSLVAGVDTGELFF
clone_size: -; d_call: TRBD1; v_call: TRBV12-5; j_call: TRBJ1-3; cdr3_length: 15; cdr3_nt: TGTGCTAGTGGCCTTTACGGTACAGGGGCGAACACCATATATTTT; cdr3_aa: CASGLYGTGANTIYF
clone_size: -; d_call: TRBD1; v_call: TRBV12-5; j_call: TRBJ2-1; cdr3_length: 14; cdr3_nt: TGTGCTAGTGGTGTGGGACAGGTTTACAATGAGCAGTTCTTC; cdr3_aa: CASGVGQVYNEQFF
clone_size: -; d_call: -; v_call: TRBV4-2; j_call: TRBJ2-7; cdr3_length: 17; cdr3_nt: TGTGCCAGCAGCTCACAAAGAATAGGCTACTCAGGCTACGAGCAGTACTTC; cdr3_aa: CASSSQRIGYSGYEQYF
clone_size: -; d_call: -; v_call: TRBV9; j_call: TRBJ2-1; cdr3_length: 13; cdr3_nt: TGTGCCAGCAGCGTAGAACAGGGCAATGAGCAGTTCTTC; cdr3_aa: CASSVEQGNEQFF
clone_size: -; d_call: -; v_call: TRBV6-5; j_call: TRBJ2-1; cdr3_length: 13; cdr3_nt: TGTGCCAGCAGTCAACGGGGCTACAATGAGCAGTTCTTC; cdr3_aa: CASSQRGYNEQFF
clone_size: -; d_call: TRBD2; v_call: TRBV4-1; j_call: TRBJ2-3; cdr3_length: 16; cdr3_nt: TGCGCCAGCAGCCAAGTGGGGGGACTACTCCCCTATACGCAGTATTTT; cdr3_aa: CASSQVGGLLPYTQYF
clone_size: -; d_call: TRBD1; v_call: TRBV5-4; j_call: TRBJ1-1; cdr3_length: 14; cdr3_nt: TGTGCCAGCAGCCCAACGACAGGGGCCATCGAAGCTTTCTTT; cdr3_aa: CASSPTTGAIEAFF